Given below is one T cell receptor (beta chain) in context. Produced via immunoSEQ multiplex PCR; TCRdb's table is partial and in-frame only. The data contain around 110,000 clones, roughly nine tenths of them singletons. This CDR3 spans 13 amino acids. From germline, CDR1 is SGHRS and CDR2 YFSETQ. V lost 4 bases to trimming and J lost 1 base, with 7 bases between them. The sample is drawn from a study of control samples from healthy donors and cancer patients. Sequencing used PBMCs. The chain employs TRBV5-1 and TRBJ2-3; no clear D. This clonotype was obtained from a woman aged 50 to 60 with colorectal cancer. As DNA, the CDR3 is TGCGCCAGCAGCCCGGTTGGCACAGATACGCAGTATTTT. Translated: CASSPVGTDTQYF.